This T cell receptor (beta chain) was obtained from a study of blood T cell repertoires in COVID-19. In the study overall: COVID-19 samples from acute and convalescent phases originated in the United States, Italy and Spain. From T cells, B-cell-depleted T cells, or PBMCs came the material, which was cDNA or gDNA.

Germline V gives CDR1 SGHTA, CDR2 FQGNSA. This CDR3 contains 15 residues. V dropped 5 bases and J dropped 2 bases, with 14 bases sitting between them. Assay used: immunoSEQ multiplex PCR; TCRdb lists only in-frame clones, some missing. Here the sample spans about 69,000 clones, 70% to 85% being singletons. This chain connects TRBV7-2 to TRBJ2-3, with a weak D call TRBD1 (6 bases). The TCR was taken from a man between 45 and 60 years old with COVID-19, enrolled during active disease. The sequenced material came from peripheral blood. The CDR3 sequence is CASSPTGSNTDTQYF. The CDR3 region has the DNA TGTGCCAGCAGCCCTACAGGGAGTAACACAGATACGCAGTATTTT.